This TCR beta chain is drawn from a study of T cell repertoires in cytomegalovirus infection. TCRdb ran MiXCR on the reads and lists one entry per CDR3 protein. The sample includes 650,000 to 900,000 distinct CDR3 sequences, around a third seen only once; the top ten take 12%. V shed 7 bases and J 2 bases; nucleotides not matched to a gene: 4. CDR1 and CDR2 from the germline V gene are ENHRY and SYGVKD. The CDR3 consists of 14 residues. This clonotype was detected a few times. The target antigen is unknown. This TCR derives from a human donor in good health (CMV status not recorded). Some clones in this sample may be carry-over from other donors' samples. Here the sequenced sample was cultured CD8+ T cells from PBMCs, taken from culture after CMV antigen stimulation. The chain has TRBV10-3 and TRBJ2-5; TRBD2 matches at 10 bases. The DNA of the CDR3 is TGTGCCATCAAGCCTAGCGGGAGTCAAGAGACCCAGTACTTC. This codes for CAIKPSGSQETQYF.